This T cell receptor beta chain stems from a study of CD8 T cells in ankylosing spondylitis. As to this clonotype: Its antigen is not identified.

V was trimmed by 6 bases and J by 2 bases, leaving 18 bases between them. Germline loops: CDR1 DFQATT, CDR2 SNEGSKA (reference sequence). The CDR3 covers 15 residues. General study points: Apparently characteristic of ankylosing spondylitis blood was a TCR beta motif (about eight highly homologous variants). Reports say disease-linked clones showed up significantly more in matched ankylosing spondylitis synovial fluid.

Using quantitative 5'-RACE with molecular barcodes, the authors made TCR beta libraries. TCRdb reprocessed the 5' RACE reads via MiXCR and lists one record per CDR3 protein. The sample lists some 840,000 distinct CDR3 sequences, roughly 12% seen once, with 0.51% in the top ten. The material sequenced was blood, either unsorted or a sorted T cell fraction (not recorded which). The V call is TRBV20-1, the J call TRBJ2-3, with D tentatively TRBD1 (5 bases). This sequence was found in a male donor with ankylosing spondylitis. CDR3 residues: CSAGAPGLNTDTQYF. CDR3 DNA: TGCAGTGCAGGGGCCCCGGGCCTAAACACAGATACGCAGTATTTT.